This T cell receptor (beta chain) was recorded in a study of T cell repertoires in cytomegalovirus infection. TCRdb analysed the reads with MiXCR anew, one entry per CDR3 protein. The table includes 250,000 or so distinct CDR3 sequences, approximately 13% detected once. Ten or more counts support this clonotype. Its antigen is unknown. The CDR3 has 15 amino acids. Trimming took off 2 bases at V and 1 base at J, with 10 bases between the two ends. Germline V gene lookup returns CDR1 SGHTA and CDR2 FQGTGA. Study results and limitations: Cumulative public TCR beta family frequency identified CMV carriers with the relevant HLA.

The source is a human donor in good health (CMV status not recorded). Some clones in this sample may be carry-over from other donors' samples. Source material: PBMCs. This chain uses TRBV7-3 with TRBJ2-3; D unresolved. CDR3 sequence (DNA): TGTGCCAGCAGCTTAGGCTGGAGTGGCACAGATACGCAGTATTTT. Protein: CASSLGWSGTDTQYF.